Listed below are T cell receptor beta chains from one sample, sequenced in a study of blood T cells in healthy people across ages. TCRdb ran MiXCR on the 5' RACE reads and lists one entry per CDR3 protein. The sample shows just under 900,000 distinct CDR3 sequences, around 28% of them seen only once. What was sequenced was blood. The receptor source for this set is an elderly woman in good health. Both conserved end residues are part of each CDR3. D genes are given only for firm matches. Clone size appears in some rows only: once, few, many, or a class for an expanded clone.

D gene	V gene	J gene	clone size	CDR3 DNA	CDR3 protein
-	TRBV5-1	TRBJ1-1	few	TGCGCCGGCAGCTTGTACCCGAACACTGAAGCTTTCTTT	CAGSLYPNTEAFF
-	TRBV7-8	TRBJ1-5	-	TGTGCCAGCAGCTTATCTGCCCCCCCAGGCAATCAGCCCCAGCATTTT	CASSLSAPPGNQPQHF
-	TRBV7-9	TRBJ2-1	-	TGTGCCACACGGACACCCAATGAGCAGTTCTTC	CATRTPNEQFF
-	TRBV3-1	TRBJ1-2	many	TGTGCCAGCAGCCAAGGGGAAGGAGGATATGGCTACACCTTC	CASSQGEGGYGYTF
-	TRBV7-2	TRBJ2-1	-	TGTGCCAGCAGCTTAGGTACTAGCATGGGCGAGCAGTTCTTC	CASSLGTSMGEQFF
TRBD2	TRBV20-1	TRBJ2-1	many	TGCAGTGCTAGAGATTTAGCGGGGGGACTTTACAATGAGCAGTTCTTC	CSARDLAGGLYNEQFF
TRBD1	TRBV4-2	TRBJ1-6	-	TGTGCCAGCAGCCAAGAACGAACAGGGGGACGTTCACCCCTCCACTTT	CASSQERTGGRSPLHF
-	TRBV6-5	TRBJ1-2	many	TGTGCCAGCAGTTACGGGGCAAGTGGTCGTAACTATGGCTACACCTTC	CASSYGASGRNYGYTF
TRBD1	TRBV12-3/TRBV12-4	TRBJ2-3	-	TGTGCCAGCAGGTCAACAGGGGCAGATACGCAGTATTTT	CASRSTGADTQYF
TRBD1	TRBV5-1	TRBJ1-1	few	TGCGCCAGCAGCCTGACAGGGGACCTGAACACTGAAGCTTTCTTT	CASSLTGDLNTEAFF
TRBD1	TRBV25-1	TRBJ1-1	-	TGTGCCAGCAGTAAGTGGACAGGCAACACTGAAGCTTTCTTT	CASSKWTGNTEAFF
TRBD2	TRBV20-1	TRBJ2-1	many	TGCAGTGCCCTACCTGCTAGCGGGGGTTGGAATGAGCAGTTCTTC	CSALPASGGWNEQFF
-	TRBV25-1	TRBJ2-7	many	TGTGCCAGCGCCCAAGGGGTTTTGGGTGAGCAGTACTTC	CASAQGVLGEQYF
TRBD1	TRBV7-2	TRBJ2-7	many	TGTGCCAGCAGCACTAGATCCGGACAGGACAACTCCTACGAGCAGTACTTC	CASSTRSGQDNSYEQYF
-	TRBV29-1	TRBJ2-2	-	TGCAGCGTTGAAGGGACAACGGGGGCGAACACCGGGGAGCTGTTTTTT	CSVEGTTGANTGELFF
TRBD2	TRBV5-8	TRBJ2-3	-	TGTGCCAGCAGCTTGTGGCTAGCGGGGGAAGATACGCAGTATTTT	CASSLWLAGEDTQYF
-	TRBV5-1	TRBJ1-2	many	TGCGCCAGCAGCTTGCAGGGCCAGGACTATGGCTACACCTTC	CASSLQGQDYGYTF
-	TRBV18	TRBJ1-1	many	TGTGCCAGCAGCCCGACTTTGAACACTGAAGCTTTCTTT	CASSPTLNTEAFF
TRBD1	TRBV20-1	TRBJ1-1	few	TGCAGTGCTCAGGGACAGGGAGGCACTGAAGCTTTCTTT	CSAQGQGGTEAFF
TRBD1	TRBV6-5	TRBJ1-2	many	TGTGCCAGCAGTTCCCCTAAGACAGGGAACTATGGCTACACCTTC	CASSSPKTGNYGYTF
-	TRBV5-1	TRBJ2-3	-	TGCGCCAGCCATCCAGGGGTCACAGATACGCAGTATTTT	CASHPGVTDTQYF
-	TRBV7-2	TRBJ2-3	-	TGTACCAGCAGCTCGTACTCAGATACGCAGTATTTT	CTSSSYSDTQYF
-	TRBV7-9	TRBJ2-1	-	TGTGCCAGCAGCCCCAGGGAGATCCTTAACTCCTACAATGGGCAGTTCTTC	CASSPREILNSYNGQFF
-	TRBV20-1	TRBJ2-3	few	TGCAGTGCTCTTCTAGAAGATACGCAGTATTTT	CSALLEDTQYF
-	TRBV20-1	TRBJ2-5	many	TGCAGTGCTAGCAAGGCAACCGCGATCCAAGAGACCCAGTACTTC	CSASKATAIQETQYF
TRBD1	TRBV7-7	TRBJ2-5	many	TGTGCTAGCAGCACAACAGGGGGCGACGGTCAAGAGACCCAGTACTTC	CASSTTGGDGQETQYF
-	TRBV20-1	TRBJ1-1	-	TGCAGTGCTAGACGGGCCAACACTGAAGCTTTCTTT	CSARRANTEAFF
-	TRBV20-1	TRBJ2-4	many	TGCAGTGCCAGGGACGAGCGGTTAATAGCCAAAAACATTCAGTACTTC	CSARDERLIAKNIQYF
-	TRBV12-3/TRBV12-4	TRBJ2-3	many	TGTGCCAGCAGTCACCCAGATACGCAGTATTTT	CASSHPDTQYF
-	TRBV6-5	TRBJ2-7	many	TGTGCCAGCAGTCCCGGGAGACGGATCTACGAGCAGTACTTC	CASSPGRRIYEQYF
-	TRBV9	TRBJ1-4	many	TGTGCCAGCAGCGTAGGGTCCACAGCTTTTGAAAAACTGTTTTTT	CASSVGSTAFEKLFF
-	TRBV4-3	TRBJ1-2	many	TGCGCCAGCAGCCAAGACGGCGTTATCGGAACTAACTATGGCTACACCTTC	CASSQDGVIGTNYGYTF
TRBD1	TRBV5-1	TRBJ2-2	few	TGCGCCAGCAGCTTACCCCAGGGGGCCGGGGAGCTGTTTTTT	CASSLPQGAGELFF
-	TRBV12-3/TRBV12-4	TRBJ1-6	-	TGTGCCAGCAGCTGGGTGTCGGCTGGTTCACCCCTCCACTTT	CASSWVSAGSPLHF
-	TRBV5-5	TRBJ2-1	-	TGTGCCAGCAGCCCCGCGCTCTACAATGAGCAGTTCTTC	CASSPALYNEQFF
-	TRBV3-1	TRBJ1-2	few	TGTGCCAGCAGCCAAGATTGGCCTTATGGCTACACCTTC	CASSQDWPYGYTF
-	TRBV6-2/TRBV6-3	TRBJ1-5	few	TGTGCCAGCAGTTACCTGCAGGAGGCCAATCAGCCCCAGCATTTT	CASSYLQEANQPQHF
-	TRBV24-1	TRBJ2-3	-	TGTGCCACCAGTGAACCAGGGTGGGATACGCAGTATTTT	CATSEPGWDTQYF
TRBD1	TRBV7-2	TRBJ1-6	-	TGTGCCAACAGCCCTTGGACAGGGTCGAATTCACCCCTCCACTTT	CANSPWTGSNSPLHF
TRBD1	TRBV6-2/TRBV6-3	TRBJ2-1	many	TGTGCCAGCAGTTACGAAGGAAACAGGGGGCGTTACAATGAGCAGTTCTTC	CASSYEGNRGRYNEQFF
-	TRBV14	TRBJ2-1	many	TGTGCCAGCAGCCAAGAATGGGGGCGGGTCAATGAGCAGTTCTTC	CASSQEWGRVNEQFF
TRBD2	TRBV5-1	TRBJ2-7	-	TGCGCCAGCAGCCCCCTAGCGGGACCGGACGAGCAGTACTTC	CASSPLAGPDEQYF
-	TRBV30	TRBJ2-2	-	TGTGCCTGGACTTCACAGGGTGCCACCGGGGAGCTGTTTTTT	CAWTSQGATGELFF
-	TRBV12-3/TRBV12-4	TRBJ2-3	-	TGTGCCAGCAGGTTAGGGACTGCCGATGTGCAGTATTTT	CASRLGTADVQYF
-	TRBV20-1	TRBJ2-7	-	TGCAGTGCTCAGAGGTGGGCCTCGGCCTACGAGCAGTACTTC	CSAQRWASAYEQYF
TRBD1	TRBV12-3/TRBV12-4	TRBJ2-2	-	TGTGCCAGCAGTTTCCCCAGGGGGCAAGCCGGGGAGCGGTTTTTT	CASSFPRGQAGERFF